One sample yielded the 3 T cell receptor beta chains listed below, sequenced in a study of blood T cell repertoires in COVID-19 (dated by TCRdb to the early 2020s). The method behind the library was the immunoSEQ multiplex PCR assay. Drawn from immuneACCESS, this table holds only the in-frame rearrangements with V and J called that TCRdb kept. Clones are partly lost; checked studies trace under half to an unresolved V gene and leave the rest unexplained. This sample gives 200,000 to 300,000 clones in total; approximately 85% of them show up just once. The ten largest clones take up roughly 5.2% of the sample. Sequencing input: peripheral blood. These receptors all come from a woman older than 75 with COVID-19, enrolled during active disease.

The chain links TRBV19 to TRBJ1-5, with 11 bases fitting TRBD1. From germline, CDR1 is LNHDA and CDR2 SQIVND (reference sequence). This CDR3 region has 13 residues. The ends lost 8 bases at V and 8 bases at J; junction bases unmatched: 5. CDR3 bases: TGTGCCAGTGGGACAGGGGGTCTCAAGCCCCAGCATTTT. This codes for CASGTGGLKPQHF.

The rearrangement joins TRBV9 to TRBJ2-7; D might be TRBD2 (5 bases). The CDR3 runs to 13 residues. With 4 bases removed from V and 1 base from J, the gap between germline ends came to 9 bases. In germline, CDR1 is SGDLS, CDR2 YYNGEE. The CDR3 region has the DNA TGTGCCAGCAGCAACCCGGGGTCCTACGAGCAGTACTTC. Translation: CASSNPGSYEQYF.

This clone was recorded once. The chain recombines TRBV15 with TRBJ2-7; unclear D gene. This CDR3 has 13 residues. Trimming stripped 0 bases from V and 4 bases from J, with 7 bases between. The V gene's germline CDR1 is LNHNV and CDR2 YYDKDF (reference sequence). Here the CDR3 reads CATSRDPRYEQYF. As DNA, the CDR3 is TGTGCCACCAGCAGAGATCCGAGGTACGAGCAGTACTTC. Based on the CDR3 plus reference TRBV15 and TRBJ2-7, the full variable domain is DAMVIQNPRYQVTQFGKPVTLSCSQTLNHNVMYWYQQKSSQAPKLLFHYYDKDFNNEADTPDNFQSRRPNTSFCFLDIRSPGLGDTAMYLCATSRDPRYEQYFGPGTRLTVT.